The entry below describes one T cell receptor beta chain. This clone was counted a few times. No cognate antigen has been identified for it. No clone much larger than this one lies a single base away; base qualities are absent. This specimen belongs to a study of T cell responses to AZD1222 COVID-19 vaccine (dated by TCRdb to the early 2020s). With respect to the entire study: A total of more than 230 trial participants underwent TCR sequencing, of whom roughly 210 had received two doses of AZD1222 and 26 had received two doses of the MenACWY control vaccine. Trial participants were enrolled by age into 18-55, 56-69 and 70-plus year subgroups, with roughly 160, 29 and 62 TCR-sequenced participants respectively.

The CDR3 regions of human TCRbeta chains were analyzed by immunosequencing. The original pipeline was this. TCRs in the repertoires were compared against a reference library of SARS-CoV-2-specific TCRs that had been generated with the MIRA antigen-specificity platform. Breadth was defined as the fraction of unique TCRs that were SARS-CoV-2-associated. Depth was defined as the fraction of total T cells that were SARS-CoV-2-associated. Using the MIRA data, every spike-specific TCR was mapped to the spike region that the TCR reacted to and assigned to either a CD4 or a CD8 class. Log10-transformed breadth and depth values were compared by one-way ANOVA with Sidak's multiple comparisons tests. The table was pulled from immuneACCESS by TCRdb, which kept in-frame rearrangements only. Such tables lose some clones; where checked, under half of the loss comes from unresolved V genes, and the rest has no known cause. V and J calls plus clone size are reproduced from that table; the DNA served to infer D and trimming. The sample table shows 130,000 to 150,000 clones, and around 92% are seen once. Clones ranked in the top ten supply approximately 12% of the sample.

This specimen's time point label, interpreted: sample from adult after SARS-CoV-2 infection, after symptom onset. Two convalescent COVID-19 patients, sampled after symptom onset from adults with prior SARS-CoV-2 infection, were also TCR-sequenced for comparison. Study-level results and caveats: Participants were mostly white British and included more females than males, and it was suggested by the authors that clonal diversity may have been underestimated. The vaccine-associated CD4 TCRs covered the entire spike protein, and the dominant responses fell in regions 160-218 and 743-854. A significant rise in spike-specific TCR breadth and depth was observed after two AZD1222 doses relative to day 0 and relative to MenACWY recipients. Conclusions about previously exposed vaccinees are limited, since just five to seven AZD1222 recipients were seropositive for SARS-CoV-2 at baseline. Because no day 14 peak-response samples were available, repertoires were characterized only after the peak T cell response. Reportedly, almost half of the unique spike-specific TCRs recognized epitopes lying outside the regions that are mutated in the B.1.351 and B.1.1.7 variants. The 56-69-year group was small, and its depth increase did not reach significance, likely because of low power.

The CDR1 and CDR2 encoded by the germline V gene (reference sequence) are GTSNPN and SVGIG. Trimming accounts for 4 bases at V and 8 bases at J, while the number of junction bases matched to no gene is 12. The CDR3 spans 15 residues, from the cysteine through the phenylalanine. Only the CDR3 region is kept as DNA, spanning 45 bases read in frame from base 1. The chain is assembled from TRBV30 and TRBJ1-4; 8 central nucleotides agree with TRBD1. This TCR was sampled from an adult who had recovered from COVID-19. Sample: peripheral blood, taken after recovery from COVID-19. The nucleotide sequence reads as follows: TGTGCCTGGAAGCCAGGGGGCTGGTCTGGGGAAAAACTGTTTTTT. Translated, this gives CAWKPGGWSGEKLFF.